These 28 T cell receptor beta chains came from one sample sequenced in a study of blood T cell repertoires in COVID-19. Only in-frame clones appear in the TCRdb table, and some are missing; sequencing was by immunoSEQ multiplex PCR. Here the sample spans over 55,000 clones, around 87% being singletons. Material: peripheral blood. These TCRs come from a woman aged 80 or over with COVID-19, enrolled during active disease.

The chain joins TRBV6-5 to TRBJ1-5; 10 nucleotides align to TRBD1. CDR1 is MNHEY, CDR2 SVGAGI, per germline. V trimming: 2 bases; J trimming: 6 bases; junction bases outside the gene matches: 4. This CDR3 has 15 residues. The CDR3 DNA reads as TGTGCCAGCAGTTACCGACAGGGGGCAGGTCAGCCCCAGCATTTT. This sequence encodes CASSYRQGAGQPQHF.

The CDR3 reads CSVEDRGVYGYTF. CDR3 nucleotide sequence: TGCAGCGTTGAGGACAGGGGGGTCTATGGCTACACCTTC. This rearrangement joins TRBV29-1 to TRBJ1-2, with 10 positions matching TRBD1. Germline CDR1 SQVTM, CDR2 ANQGSEA. V lost 3 bases, J lost 4 bases, and 2 bases stayed unmatched. There are 13 residues in the CDR3.

This chain uses TRBV30 with TRBJ2-1; 9 nucleotides line up with TRBD1. J gave up 2 bases and V 1 base, and 0 bases lay outside the gene matches. Germline values: CDR1 GTSNPN, CDR2 SVGIG (reference sequence). The CDR3 extends over 14 amino acids. The chain's CDR3 is CAWSGQGAYNEQFF. DNA of the CDR3: TGTGCCTGGAGTGGACAGGGGGCCTACAATGAGCAGTTCTTC.

This clone was detected once. The chain uses TRBV30 and TRBJ2-2; D possibly corresponds to TRBD1 (5 bases). The CDR3 is made up of 13 amino acids. V was clipped by 1 base and J by 7 bases, with 10 bases between them. Germline lookup yields CDR1 GTSNPN and CDR2 SVGIG (reference sequence). The chain's CDR3 is CAWSAQGFGELFF. CDR3 DNA: TGTGCCTGGAGTGCTCAGGGTTTCGGGGAGCTGTTTTTT. Supplemented by reference TRBV30 and TRBJ2-2, the full variable domain reads SQTIHQWPATLVQPVGSPLSLECTVEGTSNPNLYWYRQAAGRGLQLLFYSVGIGQISSEVPQNLSASRPQDRQFILSSKKLLLSDSGFYLCAWSAQGFGELFFGEGSRLTVL.

This chain joins TRBV10-3 and TRBJ1-4; a possible D gene is TRBD1 (6 bases). The CDR3 is 13 amino acids. Germline V lookup: CDR1 ENHRY, CDR2 SYGVKD. V was trimmed by 2 bases and J by 8 bases, leaving 9 bases between them. The CDR3 DNA follows: TGTGCCATCAGTGAGAGGGGGAGCGAAAAACTGTTTTTT. Amino acids: CAISERGSEKLFF.

This chain uses TRBV7-9 with TRBJ1-4; D uncertain. Germline CDR1 and CDR2: SEHNR and FQNEAQ (reference sequence). The CDR3 length is 15 residues. V lost 5 bases to trimming and J lost 4 bases, with 14 bases between them. This CDR3 reads CASSPRGSFNEKLFF. CDR3 DNA: TGTGCCAGCAGCCCTAGAGGGTCTTTTAATGAAAAACTGTTTTTT.

The genes are TRBV5-4 and TRBJ1-1; D may be TRBD1 (5 bases). This CDR3 comprises 13 residues. V lost 2 bases and J lost 8, with 13 bases in between. CDR1 is SGHNT and CDR2 is YYREEE in the germline V gene (reference sequence). The CDR3 coding sequence is TGTGCCAGCAGCTTAGGTAGGGGAAAAGAAGCTTTCTTT. Translating it yields CASSLGRGKEAFF.

The J gene is TRBJ2-2, the V gene TRBV6-4, with D unclear. Per germline, CDR1 MRHNA and CDR2 SNTAGT. CDR3 size: 14 residues. Trimming stripped 4 bases from V and 2 bases from J, with 8 bases between. The CDR3 nucleotides read TGTGCCAGCAGTGCCCAGGCAAACACCGGGGAGCTGTTTTTT. Its translation is CASSAQANTGELFF.

The rearrangement uses TRBV19 and TRBJ2-5; tentative D call: TRBD1 (6 bases). Between the trimmed V and J ends, which lost 5 bases and 0 bases, there was a span of 13 bases. CDR1 is LNHDA, CDR2 SQIVND, per germline (reference sequence). This CDR3 is 15 amino acids long. CDR3 protein: CASSVRDTYQETQYF. Here the CDR3 DNA reads TGTGCCAGTAGTGTCCGGGACACGTACCAAGAGACCCAGTACTTC.

The rearrangement uses TRBV7-9 and TRBJ1-2; D not resolved. CDR1 SEHNR and CDR2 FQNEAQ come from the germline V gene (reference sequence). Trimming cost V 1 base and J 12 bases, with 15 bases left between them. The CDR3 sequence is 13 residues long. The DNA of the CDR3 is TGTGCCAGCAGCTTAGTCGAGGGCAGTGACGACACCTTC. It encodes CASSLVEGSDDTF. Supplemented by reference TRBV7-9 and TRBJ1-2, the full variable domain reads DTGVSQNPRHKITKRGQNVTFRCDPISEHNRLYWYRQTLGQGPEFLTYFQNEAQLEKSRLLSDRFSAERPKGSFSTLEIQRTEQGDSAMYLCASSLVEGSDDTFGSGTRLTVV.

A few counts support this clone. The chain employs TRBV6-5 and TRBJ1-2; D not resolved. CDR1 is MNHEY, CDR2 SVGAGI, per germline. This CDR3 has 13 amino acids. The V end was cut by 0 bases, the J end by 6 bases, with 8 bases between. The CDR3 here is CASSYSRVDGYTF. CDR3 nucleotides: TGTGCCAGCAGTTACTCGAGGGTTGATGGCTACACCTTC.

The chain uses TRBV18 and TRBJ2-2; TRBD2 might be the D (5 bases). V gave up 5 bases and J gave up 1 base, with 8 bases separating them. Germline assignment: CDR1 KGHSH and CDR2 LQKENI. CDR3 length: 14 amino acids. The CDR3 loop is CASSIRENTGELFF. In nucleotides, the CDR3 is TGTGCCAGCTCAATCCGGGAGAACACCGGGGAGCTGTTTTTT.

The rearrangement joins TRBV6-4 to TRBJ2-3, with D possibly matching TRBD2 (5 bases). Germline CDR1 reads MRHNA; CDR2 reads SNTAGT. The CDR3 runs to 13 residues. The V gene lost 3 bases and the J gene lost 8 bases, with 12 bases spanning the gap. In nucleotides, the CDR3 is TGTGCCAGCAGTGAGAAGCTAGGAGGTACGCAGTATTTT. Its protein product is CASSEKLGGTQYF.

The chain joins TRBV15 to TRBJ2-5; a possible D gene is TRBD2 (5 bases). V lost 5 bases, J lost 5 bases, and 18 bases lay in between. Per the germline V gene, CDR1 is LNHNV and CDR2 is YYDKDF (reference sequence). The CDR3 is 15 residues long. The CDR3 reads CATSASPSPGETQYF. CDR3 DNA: TGTGCCACCAGCGCCAGCCCGTCCCCGGGGGAGACCCAGTACTTC.

The V and J genes are TRBV7-2 and TRBJ1-6; D is perhaps TRBD1 (6 bases). V was clipped by 4 bases and J by 8 bases, with 12 bases between them. The CDR3 is 14 residues long. Germline V gene sequence: CDR1 SGHTA, CDR2 FQGNSA. The CDR3 DNA is TGTGCCAGCAGCTCACAGGGTCGCGATTCACCCCTCCACTTT. It codes for CASSSQGRDSPLHF. Filled out from reference TRBV7-2 and TRBJ1-6, the complete variable domain reads GAGVSQSPSNKVTEKGKDVELRCDPISGHTALYWYRQSLGQGLEFLIYFQGNSAPDKSGLPSDRFSAERTGGSVSTLTIQRTQQEDSAVYLCASSSQGRDSPLHFGNGTRLTVT.

A single count supports this clone. The chain carries TRBV27 and TRBJ1-2; 9 bases fit TRBD1. Trimming cost V 6 bases and J 1 base; bases outside gene matches: 9. CDR1 and CDR2 from the germline V gene are MNHEY and SMNVEV (reference sequence). CDR3 size: 16 residues. The CDR3 sequence: CASSRGTGHINYGYTF. For the CDR3, the DNA is TGTGCCAGCAGCCGTGGGACAGGGCATATTAACTATGGCTACACCTTC.

The chain uses TRBV6-5 and TRBJ1-4, with a tentative D call TRBD1 (6 bases). Looked up from germline, CDR1 is MNHEY and CDR2 is SVGAGI. The germline V and J ends were trimmed by 4 bases and 3 bases, with 9 bases remaining between them. The CDR3 runs to 14 residues. CDR3 DNA sequence: TGTGCCAGCAGTTCGACAGGACCTAATGAAAAACTGTTTTTT. Its protein is CASSSTGPNEKLFF.

The rearrangement joins TRBV29-1 to TRBJ2-3; 8 nucleotides agree with TRBD2. This CDR3 region has 14 residues. Trimming removed 5 bases from V and 5 bases from J; junction bases left unmatched: 9. Germline CDR1 SQVTM, CDR2 ANQGSEA. The CDR3 nucleotides read TGCAGCGTTTCCCGGGGGGGCCGGGTAGATACGCAGTATTTT. Translated, it gives CSVSRGGRVDTQYF.

The J gene is TRBJ2-3, the V gene TRBV19, with 9 bases aligning to TRBD2. This CDR3 is built from 16 residues. Germline loops: CDR1 LNHDA, CDR2 SQIVND (reference sequence). V was pared by 3 bases and J by 6 bases, with 10 bases of the junction left unmatched. The CDR3 nucleotides are TGTGCCAGTAGTATTCCCTCTAGCGGGGTTAGGGATACGCAGTATTTT. Residues: CASSIPSSGVRDTQYF. Variable domain in full (rest from reference TRBV19 and TRBJ2-3): DGGITQSPKYLFRKEGQNVTLSCEQNLNHDAMYWYRQDPGQGLRLIYYSQIVNDFQKGDIAEGYSVSREKKESFPLTVTSAQKNPTAFYLCASSIPSSGVRDTQYFGPGTRLTVL.

The chain carries TRBV7-9 and TRBJ1-2, with a weak D call TRBD1 (6 bases). The germline V and J ends were trimmed by 6 bases and 6 bases, with 20 bases remaining between them. The germline V gene has CDR1 SEHNR and CDR2 FQNEAQ (reference sequence). There are 15 residues in the CDR3. CDR3 sequence (DNA): TGTGCCAGCAGTCTTGTACAACAGGGTTCCCATGGCTACACCTTC. Translating it yields CASSLVQQGSHGYTF.

V and J are TRBV6-5 and TRBJ1-2; the match to TRBD1 covers 7 bases. V lost 6 bases to trimming and J lost 4 bases; unmatched junction nucleotides: 11. CDR3 size: 15 residues. Germline CDR1 is MNHEY and CDR2 is SVGAGI. The CDR3 spells CASSRSRDRFYGYTF. In nucleotides, the CDR3 is TGTGCCAGCAGCCGGTCCCGGGACAGATTCTATGGCTACACCTTC.

The CDR3 here is CASSRRLAGPQETQYF. The CDR3 nucleotides are TGTGCCAGTAGCAGGAGGCTAGCGGGCCCTCAAGAGACCCAGTACTTC. This chain links TRBV19 with TRBJ2-5; 8 nucleotides agree with TRBD2. Germline-derived CDR1 and CDR2 are LNHDA and SQIVND (reference sequence). The CDR3 has 16 residues. With V trimmed by 6 bases and J by 2 bases, 11 bases remained unmatched.

The CDR3 reads CASSLGSQGTLFF. CDR3 DNA sequence: TGTGCCAGCAGCTTGGGGTCCCAGGGTACACTGTTTTTT. V is TRBV5-6 and J is TRBJ1-4; a possible D gene is TRBD1 (5 bases). In germline, CDR1 is SGHDT, CDR2 YYEEEE. Trimming left V 0 bases short and J 13 bases short, with 13 bases between. The CDR3 is 13 residues long.

The J gene is TRBJ1-4, the V gene TRBV4-2, with D possibly matching TRBD1 (5 bases). Germline V gives CDR1 LGHNA, CDR2 YNFKEQ. The CDR3 spans 16 residues. Trimming pared 4 bases from V and 5 bases from J, leaving 17 bases between. The CDR3 DNA is TGTGCCAGCAGCCCCCGGAGCGGGACTGAGAATGAAAAACTGTTTTTT. Translation: CASSPRSGTENEKLFF.

The gene calls are TRBV5-6 and TRBJ2-2; tentative D call: TRBD2 (5 bases). Looked up from germline, CDR1 is SGHDT and CDR2 is YYEEEE. This CDR3 is built from 15 residues. V was shortened by 5 bases and J by 0 bases, with 11 bases between the two germline ends. The CDR3 DNA reads TGTGCCAGCAGGCGGACCGGGACGAACACCGGGGAGCTGTTTTTT. It codes for CASRRTGTNTGELFF. Combining the CDR3 with reference TRBV5-6 and TRBJ2-2 gives the whole variable domain DAGVTQSPTHLIKTRGQQVTLRCSPKSGHDTVSWYQQALGQGPQFIFQYYEEEERQRGNFPDRFSGHQFPNYSSELNVNALLLGDSALYLCASRRTGTNTGELFFGEGSRLTVL.

This chain links TRBV6-5 with TRBJ1-1; tentatively, D is TRBD1 (5 bases). The CDR3 consists of 13 residues. CDR1 is MNHEY and CDR2 is SVGAGI in the germline V gene. V lost 7 bases to trimming and J lost 4 bases, with 13 bases between them. CDR3 sequence reads: CASTAGRGTEAFF. The CDR3 nucleotides read TGTGCCAGCACGGCGGGGCGAGGCACTGAAGCTTTCTTT.

This chain links TRBV5-4 with TRBJ2-2; 7 positions match TRBD1. Trimming took 9 bases from V and 3 from J; bases not matched to a gene: 11. CDR1 is SGHNT and CDR2 is YYREEE in the germline V gene (reference sequence). The CDR3 extends over 15 amino acids. Written as DNA, the CDR3 is TGTGCCACCGCATTGCAGGGGGTTGACACCGGGGAGCTGTTTTTT. Translation gives CATALQGVDTGELFF.

The V gene is TRBV2, the J gene TRBJ2-1; a possible D gene is TRBD2 (5 bases). The CDR3 loop spans 15 amino acids. Trimming removed 6 bases at V and 5 bases at J, with 17 bases between. Germline V gives CDR1 SNHLY, CDR2 FYNNEI. CDR3 sequence: CASRRGWLTNNEQFF. The CDR3 coding sequence is TGTGCCAGCAGAAGAGGGTGGCTTACAAACAATGAGCAGTTCTTC.